The present T cell receptor beta chain was sequenced within a study of blood T cell repertoires in COVID-19. The CDR3 contains 15 residues. Per germline, CDR1 SGHTA and CDR2 FQGNSA. Deletions cut 5 bases from V and 2 bases from J, with 13 bases between. This clone was observed once. Only in-frame clones appear in the TCRdb table, and some are missing; sequencing was by immunoSEQ multiplex PCR. This sample has some 240,000 clones, with around 81% found just once. The receptor comes from a middle-aged man who had recovered from COVID-19. The specimen was PBMCs or T cells enriched from blood (not recorded which). The gene calls are TRBV7-2 and TRBJ2-1; D is unresolved. For the CDR3, the DNA is TGTGCCAGCAGCCCCATCCCGAGAACCTACAATGAGCAGTTCTTC. This translates into CASSPIPRTYNEQFF.